What follows is one T cell receptor beta chain and its context. This sample was taken from a study of blood T cell repertoires in COVID-19. Study information: Samples came from the United States, Italy and Spain, spanning acute and convalescent COVID-19. In each case, the material was cDNA or gDNA derived from T cells, B-cell-depleted T cells, or PBMCs.

The CDR3 is 16 amino acids. Germline V gene data show CDR1 as PRHDT and CDR2 as FYEKMQ (reference sequence). Losses at the gene ends were 5 bases for V and 1 base for J; bases not matched to a gene: 8. Source study methods: Reference gene primers were amplified, and this amplification served to estimate nucleated cell counts. Clones were read by immunoSEQ multiplex PCR, and TCRdb kept only the in-frame ones, dropping some. V, J and clone size are taken as reported in that table, and D and trimming were inferred from the DNA itself. This sample has approximately 120,000 clones, with about 79% found just once.

This chain uses TRBV13 with TRBJ2-3; 8 bases match TRBD2. Sample: peripheral blood. The receptor's source is a man aged 40-55 years with active or convalescent COVID-19. The CDR3 region has the DNA TGTGCCAGCAGCGACCTCGGGAGGGGGGGCACAGATACGCAGTATTTT. It yields the protein CASSDLGRGGTDTQYF.